This TCR beta chain emerged from a study of blood T cells in healthy people across ages (dated by TCRdb to between 2014 and 2017). In terms of the full investigation: In model experiments, template switching captured roughly one uniquely barcoded TCR beta cDNA molecule for every two T cells. Four age groups were formed from the donors: young (average about 16 years), middle-aged (approximately 40), aged (about 62) and long-lived (around 82). Two additional independent replicas of 1 million unique cDNA reads from the same blood draw were analyzed for two donors (one aged 18 to 30 and one aged 80 or older). To avoid experimental bias, donors of different ages were distributed randomly across sequencing lanes. The study measured age-related changes in TCR beta repertoire diversity using deep sequencing normalized with unique cDNA molecular identifiers.

Receptors were amplified or captured by 5' RACE. Data came from an Illumina HiSeq 2500. A second PCR of roughly 7 to 11 cycles was performed with a sample-barcoded 5' primer and a J-beta primer mix. A unique molecular identifier was introduced onto each TCR beta cDNA molecule by a template-switch 5' adaptor carrying 12 random nucleotides. Each sample yielded at least 2.5 million CDR3-containing paired-end reads. All of the RNA was converted into first-strand cDNA using the Mint cDNA synthesis kit, with a TRBC-specific oligonucleotide serving as the primer. Following uracil-DNA glycosylase treatment, all cDNA underwent a first 18-cycle PCR with the universal primers M1SS and BC2_uni_R. As for how the authors treated the data: Normalization of each sample was performed by random selection of 1 million high-quality reads, each carrying a distinct molecular identifier. Reads with shared molecular identifiers were discarded instead of being binned into consensus sequences. MiTCR, set to a Q25 quality threshold and the strictest error-elimination algorithm, was used for CDR3 identification, clonotype clustering and error correction. Lower-bound total TCR beta diversity was estimated with a nonparametric unseen species model using Euler transformation. The raw public data were reprocessed by TCRdb itself: fastp quality trimming at Q25, MiXCR clonotype calling, in-frame beta chains only. Every distinct CDR3 protein forms one entry, paired with its most common genes and DNA. The V and J calls here are based on TCRdb, not the publication. The sample table contains roughly 730,000 distinct CDR3 sequences; only one count was recorded for 45% to 70% of them. The top ten clonotypes cover 25% to 30% of the sample.

The donors were roughly 39 Caucasian individuals from Russia, aged 6 to 90 years, who were systemically healthy. Each donor gave ten milliliters of peripheral blood, collected into EDTA-treated Vacutainer tubes. Ficoll-Paque density-gradient centrifugation was used to isolate PBMCs, with at least 7 million per sample. Trizol reagent was used to extract total RNA from the PBMCs, yielding at least 6 micrograms per sample. For every donor, flow cytometry on a PBMC aliquot measured the percentage of naive CD45RAhigh/CD27high T cells. Trimming takes 1 base from V and 10 bases from J, and the germline ends sit 5 bases apart. The CDR3 starts with the cysteine, ends with the phenylalanine, and has 12 residues. Kept here is only the CDR3 DNA, which spans 36 bases and is read in frame from base 1. CDR1 and CDR2, per the germline V gene, are MNHNS and SASEGT. In this sample, this clonotype turned up a few times. No antigen is known for it. Qualities for individual bases were not recorded, and no much larger clone is one base off.

What the authors observed across the whole study: The CMV infection status of donors was not known, potentially confounding age-related changes in expanded clonotypes. Total diversity estimates from one million sequenced T cells were considered lower bounds and underestimates. As age increased, observed TCR beta diversity per million T cells dropped in a roughly linear way, and a significant reduction was already evident by age about 40. Compared with the aged group, the long-lived group had more naive CD4+ T cells, fewer expanded clones and increased TCR diversity, suggesting age selection. A strong correlation was found between observed TCR beta diversity and the percentage of naive T cells measured by flow cytometry. Conclusive comparison of naive and antigen-experienced compartments was prevented by the profiling of bulk unsorted PBMCs.

Rearrangement joined TRBV6-1 to TRBJ1-6, with no D gene named confidently. This clonotype was obtained from a man in his forties in good health. Sequencing used blood. The CDR3 region reads CASSEVDSPLHF. Here is the DNA: TGTGCCAGCAGTGAAGTCGACTCACCCCTCCACTTT.